Here is one T cell receptor (beta chain) with its context. In the authors' workflow: Nucleated cell counts were estimated from reference gene primer amplification. Sequenced by immunoSEQ multiplex PCR; TCRdb stores in-frame clones only, minus some. That table supplies the V and J calls and clone size; D and trimming were determined from the DNA. In the table there are fewer than 150,000 clones, roughly 79% of which are singletons. The data derive from a study of blood T cell repertoires in COVID-19. Study-level information: Samples representing acute and convalescent COVID-19 were sourced from the United States, Italy and Spain. Nucleic acid was either cDNA or gDNA, and it came from T cells, B-cell-depleted T cells, or PBMCs.

Trimming pared 7 bases from V and 8 bases from J, leaving 20 bases between. CDR1 and CDR2 (germline): MNHEY, SVGAGI. The CDR3 totals 14 residues. This chain links TRBV6-5 with TRBJ1-1; possible D gene TRBD1, 6 bases. Sequenced sample: peripheral blood. The origin of this receptor is a human donor in a cohort sampled during active COVID-19. CDR3 amino acids: CASTRVGGESEAFF. The CDR3 coding sequence is TGTGCCAGCACCCGGGTAGGGGGGGAATCCGAAGCTTTCTTT.